This TCR beta chain emerged from a study of T cell responses to AZD1222 COVID-19 vaccine. Repertoires were generated with immunoSEQ multiplex PCR, while TCRdb's copy carries only in-frame clones and drops some. The sample lists some 150,000 clones; about 93% were seen once. A remark on this clone: Its cognate antigen is unknown.

Study-wide findings and caveats: Vaccination with two AZD1222 doses was followed by a rise in Spike-specific TCR breadth and depth. The sample set comprised mostly white British donors with more females, and clonal diversity was possibly underestimated. Seropositive at baseline were only a handful of AZD1222 recipients.

Material: peripheral blood, obtained on day 0 of AZD1222 vaccination. The TCR sequence derives from an adult in good health.

CDR3 DNA: TGTGCCAGCAGCTTAACCGTCACTTCTTATAGCAATCAGCCCCAGCATTTT. It translates to CASSLTVTSYSNQPQHF. The V and J genes are TRBV5-8 and TRBJ1-5; D is undetermined. Germline assignment: CDR1 SGHTS and CDR2 YDEGEE. The CDR3 runs 17 residues. V gave up 2 bases and J gave up 0 bases, with 15 bases separating them.